This is a list of T cell receptor beta chains from one sample in a study of identical twins. TCRdb re-derived calls from the 5' RACE reads in MiXCR, one entry per CDR3 protein. The table records about 240,000 distinct CDR3 sequences, about 10% of them present only once. What was sequenced was memory T cells sorted from blood. Every receptor here comes from a man aged 45-65 years in good health. CDR3s include the opening cysteine and the closing phenylalanine or tryptophan. D genes are given only for firm matches. Expanded clones are given a class, and other clones once, few, many or no size at all.

abundance,len,d_gene,j_gene,v_gene,CDR3nt,CDR3aa
-,18,TRBD2,TRBJ2-1,TRBV9,TGTGCCAGCAGCGCCCGACCACTGACTAGCGGGGGTCCAAATGAGCAGTTCTTC,CASSARPLTSGGPNEQFF
many,18,-,TRBJ1-1,TRBV12-3/TRBV12-4,TGTGCCAGCAGTTTACGACGGACATTGAACCGCCCGCCCACTGAAGCTTTCTTT,CASSLRRTLNRPPTEAFF
-,15,TRBD1,TRBJ2-7,TRBV7-8,TGTGCCAGCAGCTTCGGACAGGCGTACACCTACGAGCAGTACTTC,CASSFGQAYTYEQYF
many,14,TRBD2,TRBJ2-1,TRBV20-1,TGCAGTGCTCTCCGGACTAGCGGGGCCAATGAGCAGTTCTTC,CSALRTSGANEQFF
many,15,TRBD1,TRBJ2-1,TRBV2,TGTGCCAGCAGTGATCGGGACAGGCTGAACAATGAGCAGTTCTTC,CASSDRDRLNNEQFF
-,13,-,TRBJ1-5,TRBV7-2,TGTGCCAGCAGCGACCAGCGCAATCAGCCCCAGCATTTT,CASSDQRNQPQHF
many,15,TRBD1,TRBJ1-5,TRBV29-1,TGCAGCGTCGGATTCGGACAGGGCGGCAATCAGCCCCAGCATTTT,CSVGFGQGGNQPQHF
few,19,-,TRBJ2-1,TRBV19,TGTGCCAGTAGTACCCCGGGTATTATGGGGTCTAGGAGCTCCAATGAGCAGTTCTTC,CASSTPGIMGSRSSNEQFF
-,13,-,TRBJ2-3,TRBV6-1,TGTGCCAGCAGCAAAACAGGGTTTGGGACGCAGTATTTT,CASSKTGFGTQYF
-,16,-,TRBJ2-5,TRBV11-2,TGTGCCAGCAGCTTAATGGGCGGAGCCTTTCAAGAGACCCAGTACTTC,CASSLMGGAFQETQYF
many,16,-,TRBJ2-3,TRBV14,TGTGCCAGCAGCCAAGATGGGTTAGCGTCCACAGATACGCAGTATTTT,CASSQDGLASTDTQYF
-,18,-,TRBJ2-7,TRBV5-5,TGTGCCAGCAGCTTGCGCGACACAGGGTCCGCGAGCTCCTACGAGCAGTACTTC,CASSLRDTGSASSYEQYF
many,17,-,TRBJ1-1,TRBV27,TGTGCCAGCAGCCCCCACGCGAGGGGCCGATGGAACACTGAAGCTTTCTTT,CASSPHARGRWNTEAFF
-,15,-,TRBJ2-3,TRBV7-9,TGTGCCAGCACCCCGGGGCTCCTTAGCACAGATACGCAGTATTTT,CASTPGLLSTDTQYF
many,15,-,TRBJ2-7,TRBV11-2,TGTGCCAGCAGCTTAGCAGCAGGGAAGAGCGGGGAGCAGTACTTC,CASSLAAGKSGEQYF
few,15,TRBD1,TRBJ2-1,TRBV7-2,TGTGCCAGCAGTTTGGCCGGGACAGCTTACAATGAGCAGTTCTTC,CASSLAGTAYNEQFF
many,16,-,TRBJ2-2,TRBV7-9,TGTGCCAGCAGCTTACCTACAGGGATTGGGACCGGGGAGCTGTTTTTT,CASSLPTGIGTGELFF
few,16,TRBD1,TRBJ2-1,TRBV7-2,TGTGCCAGCAGCCCAAGGACAGGGGGCTCCTACAATGAGCAGTTCTTC,CASSPRTGGSYNEQFF
many,12,-,TRBJ1-2,TRBV29-1,TGCAGCGGCCAGGCCCCTAACTATGGCTACACCTTC,CSGQAPNYGYTF
many,14,-,TRBJ2-1,TRBV2,TGTGCCAGCAGCACAAGAGGGGTCAACAATGAGCAGTTCTTC,CASSTRGVNNEQFF
-,15,-,TRBJ1-6,TRBV27,TGTGCCAGCAGTTTGTCCCCCGTCGTGGGTTCACCCCTCCACTTT,CASSLSPVVGSPLHF
-,15,TRBD1,TRBJ2-3,TRBV19,TGTGCCAGTAGTCCCGGACAGGGGAGGGGAGATACGCAGTATTTT,CASSPGQGRGDTQYF
many,13,TRBD1,TRBJ1-1,TRBV20-1,TGCAGTGCTTACAGGGGGCCAGGGACTGAAGCTTTCTTT,CSAYRGPGTEAFF
few,14,TRBD1,TRBJ2-2,TRBV10-1,TGCGCCAGCAGACCGGGACAGGGGACTGGGGAGCTGTTTTTT,CASRPGQGTGELFF
-,16,TRBD1,TRBJ1-5,TRBV19,TGTGCCAGTACCGAGACAGGGACACGTAATGGTCAGCCCCAGCATTTT,CASTETGTRNGQPQHF
-,14,-,TRBJ2-6,TRBV20-1,TGCAGTGCTAGAGAAGTAGCTGGGGCCAACGTCCTGACTTTC,CSAREVAGANVLTF
-,16,-,TRBJ2-1,TRBV12-5,TGTGCTAGTGGACTGATGGGTGTTACAGGGAACAATGAGCAGTTCTTC,CASGLMGVTGNNEQFF
few,13,-,TRBJ1-5,TRBV3-1,TGTGCCAGCAGCCGACGTAGGGACCAGCCCCAGCATTTT,CASSRRRDQPQHF
many,12,-,TRBJ2-3,TRBV28,TGTGCCAGCAGTTACAGGGAGTTGGCGCAGTATTTT,CASSYRELAQYF
many,16,-,TRBJ2-7,TRBV5-1,TGCGCCAGCAGCTTGGAGTCCAGGAGCCCCCTTAGCGAGCAGTACTTC,CASSLESRSPLSEQYF
-,13,-,TRBJ1-2,TRBV27,TGTGCCAGCAGTACTGCGGGGATCTATGGCTACACCTTC,CASSTAGIYGYTF
many,15,-,TRBJ1-4,TRBV28,TGTGCCAGCACCCCCGGTTGGGGGGGACATGAAAAACTGTTTTTT,CASTPGWGGHEKLFF
few,13,-,TRBJ1-1,TRBV6-1,TGTGCCAGCAGCCGCAGGGAGCGCACTGAAGCTTTCTTT,CASSRRERTEAFF
-,17,TRBD2,TRBJ2-1,TRBV19,TGTGCCAGTAGTATTACTACTAGCGGGACCTCCTACAATGAGCAGTTCTTC,CASSITTSGTSYNEQFF
many,17,TRBD2,TRBJ2-7,TRBV7-2,TGTGCCAGCAGCTTAGGGGTAAGAGCGGGAGTTCCCTACGAGCAGTACTTC,CASSLGVRAGVPYEQYF
-,16,-,TRBJ1-5,TRBV5-6,TGTGCCAGCAGCTTGAATGACGGACATAGCAATCAGCCCCAGCATTTT,CASSLNDGHSNQPQHF
-,21,-,TRBJ2-1,TRBV28,TGTGCCAGCAGTTATTATCTGCAGCTCGGACGGAACACCAGCTCCTACAATGAGCAGTTCTTC,CASSYYLQLGRNTSSYNEQFF
few,17,TRBD1,TRBJ2-4,TRBV11-2,TGTGCCAGCAGTCGAATGGGGTTTTGGACAGGGGAAAACATTCAGTACTTC,CASSRMGFWTGENIQYF
many,15,TRBD1,TRBJ2-1,TRBV7-2,TGTGCCAGCAGTCCGGACAGGGGGCGCTACAATGAGCAGTTCTTC,CASSPDRGRYNEQFF
-,16,-,TRBJ2-1,TRBV7-2,TGTGCCAGCAGCGGCAGAGGGGGGGGAGAGGCCAATGAGCAGTTCTTC,CASSGRGGGEANEQFF
many,15,TRBD2,TRBJ2-7,TRBV5-1,TGCGCCAGCAGCTTGGGTGGGACTAGCGAATACGAGCAGTACTTC,CASSLGGTSEYEQYF
many,14,-,TRBJ2-4,TRBV3-1,TGTGCCAGCAGCCCGGGGGGCAGGAGTAACATTCAGTACTTC,CASSPGGRSNIQYF
few,15,TRBD2,TRBJ2-1,TRBV10-3,TGTGCCATCATGGCTAGCGGCGTCGTGGCCAATGAGCAGTTCTTC,CAIMASGVVANEQFF
many,14,-,TRBJ2-7,TRBV4-3,TGCGCCAGCAGCCAAGACGACCAGAGCTACGAGCAGTACTTC,CASSQDDQSYEQYF